The next 4 T cell receptor beta chains were all read from a single sample in a study of cytomegalovirus exposure and HLA in healthy donors. The PCR had 60 Vbeta and 13 Jbeta primers. Generated by immunoSEQ multiplex PCR, the TCRdb table keeps only in-frame clones and is missing some. The sample records over 110,000 clones, roughly 77% being singletons. Sequenced sample: PBMCs. These receptors originate from a female donor in good health and CMV-seronegative.

The chain recombines TRBV27 with TRBJ2-5; possible D gene TRBD2, 6 bases. This CDR3 region has 14 residues. Trimming removed 2 bases from V and 4 bases from J, with 11 bases in between. Germline CDR1 MNHEY, CDR2 SMNVEV (reference sequence). This chain's CDR3 is CASSLPGRGETQYF. The CDR3 DNA sequence: TGTGCCAGCAGTTTACCCGGGAGAGGAGAGACCCAGTACTTC.

This rearrangement joins TRBV20-1 to TRBJ2-7; TRBD2 is a possible D gene (5 bases). Trimming stripped 7 bases from V and 5 bases from J, with 12 bases between. CDR3 length: 11 residues. The germline V gene encodes CDR1 DFQATT and CDR2 SNEGSKA (reference sequence). The CDR3 region is CSVLAAHEQYF. The CDR3 DNA sequence: TGCAGTGTGCTAGCCGCCCACGAGCAGTACTTC.

The chain employs TRBV4-1 and TRBJ2-2, with 7 bases that match TRBD1. Germline values: CDR1 MGHRA, CDR2 YSYEKL. The length of the CDR3 is 14 residues. With V trimmed by 4 bases and J by 5 bases, 4 bases remained unmatched. CDR3 sequence: CASSRGQETGELFF. The CDR3, as DNA: TGCGCCAGCAGCCGAGGACAGGAGACCGGGGAGCTGTTTTTT.

The V gene is TRBV5-4, the J gene TRBJ2-1; weak D call: TRBD2 (6 bases). Germline CDR1 SGHNT, CDR2 YYREEE (reference sequence). The CDR3 totals 14 residues. V lost 1 base, J lost 7 bases, and 12 bases lay in between. CDR3 loop: CASSLSGTSNEQFF. The DNA for the CDR3 is TGTGCCAGCAGCTTGTCCGGGACTTCTAATGAGCAGTTCTTC.